Following are 20 T cell receptor beta chains from one sample sequenced in a study of lymphopenia after photon versus proton radiotherapy. Data came from immunoSEQ multiplex PCR; TCRdb stores just in-frame clones and leaves some out. The sample consists of 25,000 to 35,000 clones, roughly 87% of them appearing once. Source: peripheral blood, taken from a patient treated with proton-based radiotherapy. Source of these receptors: a woman in her 70s with pancreatic cancer. Some clones in this sample may be carry-over from other donors' samples.

The rearrangement uses TRBV30 and TRBJ2-5, with D possibly being TRBD2 (6 bases). The CDR3 is 15 residues long. V was trimmed by 2 bases and J by 2 bases, leaving 15 bases between them. Looked up from germline, CDR1 is GTSNPN and CDR2 is SVGIG (reference sequence). CDR3 protein: CAWSRPGLMQETQYF. CDR3 DNA sequence: TGTGCCTGGAGTCGTCCGGGACTGATGCAAGAGACCCAGTACTTC.

The chain combines TRBV2 with TRBJ1-2; no firm D call. V was trimmed by 3 bases and J by 0 bases, leaving 8 bases between them. The CDR3 length is 14 residues. CDR1 is SNHLY, CDR2 FYNNEI, per germline. In DNA form, the CDR3 reads TGTGCCAGCAGTGACAGGCGAACTAACTATGGCTACACCTTC. This sequence encodes CASSDRRTNYGYTF.

The chain joins TRBV19 to TRBJ2-6; D is perhaps TRBD1 (6 bases). V was trimmed by 5 bases and J by 4 bases, leaving 12 bases between them. CDR1 and CDR2 (germline): LNHDA, SQIVND (reference sequence). The CDR3 extends over 15 amino acids. The chain's CDR3 is CASSPAQGGANVLTF. CDR3 DNA sequence: TGTGCCAGTAGTCCTGCCCAGGGGGGGGCCAACGTCCTGACTTTC.

The chain joins TRBV10-3 to TRBJ2-3; no firm D call. Germline CDR1 is ENHRY and CDR2 is SYGVKD. Deletions cut 6 bases from V and 0 bases from J, with 10 bases between. There are 14 residues in the CDR3. The DNA of the CDR3 is TGTGCCATCAGGGGTGCGGAAAGCACAGATACGCAGTATTTT. Encoded protein: CAIRGAESTDTQYF.

The chain couples TRBV6-5 to TRBJ2-7, with unresolved D. V lost 0 bases and J 2 bases, leaving 5 bases between the germline ends. The CDR3 spans 13 residues. Germline V gene sequence: CDR1 MNHEY, CDR2 SVGAGI. This CDR3 reads CASSYSGTYEQYF. CDR3 nucleotide sequence: TGTGCCAGCAGTTACTCAGGGACCTACGAGCAGTACTTC.

The chain links TRBV5-4 to TRBJ2-1; 7 positions match TRBD2. With 6 bases clipped from V and 0 bases from J, the junction kept 9 bases outside the gene matches. The CDR3 has 16 residues. Germline V gene data show CDR1 as SGHNT and CDR2 as YYREEE (reference sequence). In nucleotides, the CDR3 is TGTGCCAGCACCCCGGGGGGACCTGGCTCCTACAATGAGCAGTTCTTC. Translating gives CASTPGGPGSYNEQFF.

The V gene is TRBV6-6, the J gene TRBJ1-1; D perhaps matches TRBD1 (5 bases). Between the trimmed V and J ends, which lost 8 bases and 7 bases, there was a span of 23 bases. The CDR3 has 15 amino acids. Germline CDR1 reads MNHNY; CDR2 reads SVGAGI (reference sequence). CDR3 amino acids: CASWSQGTILGEAFF. Written as DNA, the CDR3 is TGTGCCAGCTGGTCCCAGGGCACGATATTGGGTGAAGCTTTCTTT.

CDR3 DNA sequence: TGTGCCAGCAGCTTTGAGAGCGGGAGTCCGGAAGATACGCAGTATTTT. Translated, it gives CASSFESGSPEDTQYF. This sequence joins TRBV7-2 and TRBJ2-3; 8 nucleotides agree with TRBD2. V trimming: 3 bases; J trimming: 5 bases; junction bases outside the gene matches: 10. The CDR3 covers 16 residues. Germline loops: CDR1 SGHTA, CDR2 FQGNSA. Complete variable domain (other parts from reference TRBV7-2 and TRBJ2-3): GAGVSQSPSNKVTEKGKDVELRCDPISGHTALYWYRQSLGQGLEFLIYFQGNSAPDKSGLPSDRFSAERTGGSVSTLTIQRTQQEDSAVYLCASSFESGSPEDTQYFGPGTRLTVL.

This chain links TRBV27 with TRBJ2-1, with 10 bases that match TRBD2. The germline V gene has CDR1 MNHEY and CDR2 SMNVEV (reference sequence). The CDR3 spans 15 residues. Germline trimming cut 5 bases from V and 2 bases from J; bases unmatched to any gene: 3. The CDR3 DNA reads TGTGCCAGCAGTCCGGGACTAGCGCCCTACAATGAGCAGTTCTTC. Its protein product is CASSPGLAPYNEQFF.

This rearrangement joins TRBV19 to TRBJ2-7; the D gene is possibly TRBD1 (6 bases). The CDR3 is made up of 14 amino acids. Germline loops: CDR1 LNHDA, CDR2 SQIVND (reference sequence). Deletions cut 4 bases from V and 1 base from J, with 11 bases between. CDR3 sequence: CASSTGTTSYEQYF. CDR3 nucleotides: TGTGCCAGTAGTACCGGGACAACGTCCTACGAGCAGTACTTC.

The J gene is TRBJ1-1, the V gene TRBV18; 7 positions match TRBD1. V gave up 3 bases and J gave up 7 bases; unmatched junction bases: 14. The CDR3 covers 16 residues. Per germline, CDR1 KGHSH and CDR2 LQKENI. For the CDR3, the DNA is TGTGCCAGCTCACCTCCAACACAGGGGAATTTTGGTGAAGCTTTCTTT. It encodes CASSPPTQGNFGEAFF.

The chain employs TRBV18 and TRBJ2-7, with 10 bases matching TRBD2. The germline CDR1 and CDR2 sequences are KGHSH and LQKENI. There are 14 residues in the CDR3. V lost 3 bases to trimming and J lost 7 bases; unmatched junction nucleotides: 6. The CDR3 here is CASSPYAAGGEQYF. The CDR3 DNA reads as TGTGCCAGCTCACCGTACGCAGCGGGAGGGGAGCAGTACTTC.

This chain joins TRBV18 and TRBJ2-7; perhaps TRBD1 as D (6 bases). Deletions cut 6 bases from V and 3 bases from J, with 15 bases between. This CDR3 has 14 amino acids. Germline V gene lookup returns CDR1 KGHSH and CDR2 LQKENI. DNA for the CDR3: TGTGCCAGCTCCCAACAGGGTTACGGCTACGAGCAGTACTTC. Its protein product is CASSQQGYGYEQYF.

This chain joins TRBV28 and TRBJ1-6; TRBD1 is a possible D gene (5 bases). There are 15 residues in the CDR3. V was shortened by 2 bases and J by 4 bases, with 9 bases between the two germline ends. The germline V gene has CDR1 MDHEN and CDR2 SYDVKM. The CDR3 loop reads CASSLGGAYNSPLHF. As DNA, the CDR3 is TGTGCCAGCAGTTTAGGAGGGGCTTATAATTCACCCCTCCACTTT.

The chain has TRBV10-3 and TRBJ2-2; 7 bases line up with TRBD1. V dropped 2 bases and J dropped 4; count of bases not matched to a gene: 4. CDR3 size: 15 residues. CDR1 is ENHRY, CDR2 SYGVKD, per germline. For the CDR3, the DNA is TGTGCCATCAGTGAGGACAGGGCTAGCACCGGGGAGCTGTTTTTT. Encoded protein: CAISEDRASTGELFF.

The chain joins TRBV4-2 to TRBJ2-7; D is undetermined. The CDR3 is 14 residues long. Germline assignment: CDR1 LGHNA and CDR2 YNFKEQ. V was shortened by 1 base and J by 3 bases, with 10 bases between the two germline ends. This chain's CDR3 is CASSQGAGRYEQYF. DNA for the CDR3: TGTGCCAGCAGCCAAGGAGCAGGCCGCTACGAGCAGTACTTC.

The chain links TRBV7-9 to TRBJ1-6; 9 positions agree with TRBD1. After removal of 2 bases from V and 5 bases from J, the junction contained 7 bases not matched to a gene. Per germline, CDR1 SEHNR and CDR2 FQNEAQ (reference sequence). The CDR3 is 17 amino acids. The CDR3 bases are TGTGCCAGCAGCTTATGGACAGGGGCAGATAATAATTCACCCCTCCACTTT. Amino acids: CASSLWTGADNNSPLHF. Filled out from reference TRBV7-9 and TRBJ1-6, the complete variable domain reads DTGVSQNPRHKITKRGQNVTFRCDPISEHNRLYWYRQTLGQGPEFLTYFQNEAQLEKSRLLSDRFSAERPKGSFSTLEIQRTEQGDSAMYLCASSLWTGADNNSPLHFGNGTRLTVT.

This sequence joins TRBV6-5 and TRBJ1-6, with 8 nucleotides matching TRBD1. This CDR3 spans 15 amino acids. With V trimmed by 2 bases and J by 10 bases, 7 bases remained unmatched. Per the germline V gene, CDR1 is MNHEY and CDR2 is SVGAGI. CDR3 nucleotides: TGTGCCAGCAGTTACACCTCAGGGGGCCGCTCACCCCTCCACTTT. Amino acid sequence: CASSYTSGGRSPLHF.

This chain links TRBV29-1 with TRBJ2-2, with D unclear. Per the germline V gene, CDR1 is SQVTM and CDR2 is ANQGSEA. The length of the CDR3 is 12 residues. The germline V and J ends were trimmed by 4 bases and 1 base, with 4 bases remaining between them. The CDR3 DNA reads TGCAGCGTTGCACAGAACACCGGGGAGCTGTTTTTT. Translating it yields CSVAQNTGELFF.

This chain links TRBV6-6 with TRBJ2-5, with D unclear. V shed 2 bases and J shed 5 bases, with 12 bases lying between them. Germline V gene lookup returns CDR1 MNHNY and CDR2 SVGAGI (reference sequence). The CDR3 is 14 residues long. The CDR3 loop is CASSYGGPSETQYF. CDR3 bases: TGTGCCAGCAGTTACGGTGGGCCATCGGAGACCCAGTACTTC.